This TCR beta chain derives from a study of blood T cell repertoires in COVID-19. Overall study: The cDNA or gDNA used as material had been derived from T cells, B-cell-depleted T cells, or PBMCs.

V gave up 4 bases and J gave up 5 bases, with 12 bases separating them. This CDR3 contains 14 residues. Per germline, CDR1 SGHTA and CDR2 FQGTGA. As processed by the authors: By means of reference gene primer amplification, nucleated cell counts were estimated. Measured with immunoSEQ multiplex PCR; TCRdb has only the in-frame clones, and not every one. The V and J calls and clone size were taken over from that table, and D and trimming were inferred from the DNA. The sample shows roughly 240,000 clones, roughly 85% of them seen only once. The V and J genes are TRBV7-3 and TRBJ2-1, with D maybe TRBD1 (5 bases). The source of this sequence is a man in his fifties with COVID-19, enrolled during active disease. The sequenced sample was peripheral blood. The CDR3 nucleotides are TGTGCCAGCAGCTCCAGACAGACCCACAATGAGCAGTTCTTC. Translating it yields CASSSRQTHNEQFF.